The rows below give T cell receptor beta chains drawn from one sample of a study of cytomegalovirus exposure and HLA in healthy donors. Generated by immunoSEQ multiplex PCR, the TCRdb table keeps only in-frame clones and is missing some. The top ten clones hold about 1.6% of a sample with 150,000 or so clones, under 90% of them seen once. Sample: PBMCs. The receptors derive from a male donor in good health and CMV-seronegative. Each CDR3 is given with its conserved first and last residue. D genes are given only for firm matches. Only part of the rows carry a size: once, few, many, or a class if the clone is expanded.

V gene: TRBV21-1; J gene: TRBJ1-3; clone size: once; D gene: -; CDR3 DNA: TGTGCCAGCAGCAAAGCGGGGGAAGGGGGTTCAAACACCATATATTTT; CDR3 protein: CASSKAGEGGSNTIYF
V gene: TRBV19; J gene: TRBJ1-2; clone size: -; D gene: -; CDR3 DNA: TGTGCCAGTAGTATAGAGACATCTATCTATGGCTACACCTTC; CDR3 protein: CASSIETSIYGYTF
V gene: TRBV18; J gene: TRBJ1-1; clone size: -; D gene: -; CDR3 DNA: TGTGCCAGCTCACCATTGGGGGGGCAGGGTGAAGCTTTCTTT; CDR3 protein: CASSPLGGQGEAFF
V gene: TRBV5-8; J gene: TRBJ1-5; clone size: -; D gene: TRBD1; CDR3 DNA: TGTGCCAGCAGCTTACAGGGGGCTAGCAATCAGCCCCAGCATTTT; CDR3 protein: CASSLQGASNQPQHF
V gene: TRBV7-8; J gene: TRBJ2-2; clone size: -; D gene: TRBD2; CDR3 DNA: TGTGCCAGCAGCTTAGGGGCTAGCGGGGGGTTTTTGACCGGGGAGCTGTTTTTT; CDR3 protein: CASSLGASGGFLTGELFF
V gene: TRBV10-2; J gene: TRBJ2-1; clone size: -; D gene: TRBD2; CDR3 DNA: TGCGCCAGCAGTGATACCCCCGGAAATAGCGGGAGGGCATACAATGAGCAGTTCTTC; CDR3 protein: CASSDTPGNSGRAYNEQFF
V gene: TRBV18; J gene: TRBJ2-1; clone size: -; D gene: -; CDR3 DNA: TGTGCCAGCTCACCATTCCAGGGGATAGACAATGAGCAGTTCTTC; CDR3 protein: CASSPFQGIDNEQFF
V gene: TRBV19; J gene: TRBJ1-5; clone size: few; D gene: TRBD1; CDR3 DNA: TGTGCCAGTAGTAGGGGGACAGGGGCCAGCAATCAGCCCCAGCATTTT; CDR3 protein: CASSRGTGASNQPQHF
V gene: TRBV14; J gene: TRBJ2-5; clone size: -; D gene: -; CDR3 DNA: TGTGCCAGCAGCCAAGCCTTGGAGACCCAGTACTTC; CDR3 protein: CASSQALETQYF
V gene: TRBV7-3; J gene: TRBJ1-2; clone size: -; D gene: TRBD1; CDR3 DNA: TGTGCCAGCAGCTTAACGCCGGGAATCGGACAGGGGTACTACACCTTC; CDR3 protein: CASSLTPGIGQGYYTF
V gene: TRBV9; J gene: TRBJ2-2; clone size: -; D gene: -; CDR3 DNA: TGTGCCAGCAGCGCGCGCGGAACGAACACCGGGGAGCTGTTTTTT; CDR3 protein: CASSARGTNTGELFF
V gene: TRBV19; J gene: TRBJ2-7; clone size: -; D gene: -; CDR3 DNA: TGTGCCAGTAGCGGGAGCCCCTACGAGCAGTACTTC; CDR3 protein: CASSGSPYEQYF
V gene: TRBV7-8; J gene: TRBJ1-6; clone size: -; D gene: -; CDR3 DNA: TGTGCCAGCAGCCGGGACACCTATAATTCACCCCTCCACTTT; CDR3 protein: CASSRDTYNSPLHF
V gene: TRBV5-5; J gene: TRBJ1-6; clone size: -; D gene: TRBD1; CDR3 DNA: TGTGCCAGCAGCTTGTCGACAGGGGCCAGCTCCTATAATTCACCCCTCCACTTT; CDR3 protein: CASSLSTGASSYNSPLHF
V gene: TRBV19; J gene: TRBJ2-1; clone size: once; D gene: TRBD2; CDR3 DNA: TGTGCCAGTAGTATCGGAGGTGGCCTAGCGGCCTACAATGAGCAGTTCTTC; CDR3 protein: CASSIGGGLAAYNEQFF
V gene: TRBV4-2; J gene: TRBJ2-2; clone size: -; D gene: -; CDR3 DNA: TGTGCCAGCAGCCCCCTAGGAGGAAACACCGGGGAGCTGTTTTTT; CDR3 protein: CASSPLGGNTGELFF
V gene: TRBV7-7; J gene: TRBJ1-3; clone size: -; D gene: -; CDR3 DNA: TGTGCCAGCAGCTCATTTACCCCAGGGGAAGCTGGAAACACCATATATTTT; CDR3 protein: CASSSFTPGEAGNTIYF
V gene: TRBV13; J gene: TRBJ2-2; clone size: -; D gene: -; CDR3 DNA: TGTGCCAGCAGCTCGAGCTACCCCTTTGCAAACGGGGAGCTGTTTTTT; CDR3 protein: CASSSSYPFANGELFF
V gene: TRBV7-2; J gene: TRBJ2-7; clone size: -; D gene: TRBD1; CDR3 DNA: TGTGCCAGCAGCTTAGAATCGGGGACAGGAGCCTACGAGCAGTACTTC; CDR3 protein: CASSLESGTGAYEQYF
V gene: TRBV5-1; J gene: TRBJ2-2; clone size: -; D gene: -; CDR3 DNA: TGCGCCAGCGGCTCCACACGCGGATGGAACACCGGGGAGCTGTTTTTT; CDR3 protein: CASGSTRGWNTGELFF
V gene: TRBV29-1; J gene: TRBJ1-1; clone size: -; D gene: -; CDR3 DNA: TGCAGCGTTGCCCAGGTGAACACTGAAGCTTTCTTT; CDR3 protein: CSVAQVNTEAFF
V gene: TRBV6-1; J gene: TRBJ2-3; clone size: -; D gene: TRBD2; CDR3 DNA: TGTGCCACCAGACTAGCGGGGGAGGCAGATACGCAGTATTTT; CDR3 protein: CATRLAGEADTQYF
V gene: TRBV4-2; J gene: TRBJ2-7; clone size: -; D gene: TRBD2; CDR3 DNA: TGTGCCAGCAGCCAAGAGATTCTAGCGGGGGGGCCCGGCGAGCAGTACTTC; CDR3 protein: CASSQEILAGGPGEQYF
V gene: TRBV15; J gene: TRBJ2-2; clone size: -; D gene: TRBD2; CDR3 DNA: TGTGCCACCAGCAGCCTCTCGGGCGGGAGGGACCTCGTGAACACCGGGGAGCTGTTTTTT; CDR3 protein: CATSSLSGGRDLVNTGELFF
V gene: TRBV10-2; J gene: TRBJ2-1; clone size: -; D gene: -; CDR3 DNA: TGCGCCTCCGGCGGTCATGAGCAGTTCTTC; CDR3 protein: CASGGHEQFF
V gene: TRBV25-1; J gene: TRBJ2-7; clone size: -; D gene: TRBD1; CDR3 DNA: TGTGCCAGCACAGCAGGACAGGTCTACGAGCAGTACTTC; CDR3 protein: CASTAGQVYEQYF
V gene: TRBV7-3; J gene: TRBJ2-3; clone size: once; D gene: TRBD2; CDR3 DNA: TGTGCCAGCAGCCCCCAAGGGACTAGCGGGAGGGTGGATACGCAGTATTTT; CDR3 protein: CASSPQGTSGRVDTQYF
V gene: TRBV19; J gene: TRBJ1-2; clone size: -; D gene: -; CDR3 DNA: TGTGCCAGTAAGGTCCCAGGGTCTAGGTATGGCTACACCTTC; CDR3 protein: CASKVPGSRYGYTF
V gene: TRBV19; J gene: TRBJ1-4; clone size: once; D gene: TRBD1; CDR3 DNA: TGTGCCAGTACCCTGACAGGGCAGGGTGAAAAACTGTTTTTT; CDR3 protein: CASTLTGQGEKLFF
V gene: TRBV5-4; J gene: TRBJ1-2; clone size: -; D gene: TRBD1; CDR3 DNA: TGTGCCAGCAGCAGCCCGGACAGGGGGGGCTATGGCTACACCTTC; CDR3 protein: CASSSPDRGGYGYTF
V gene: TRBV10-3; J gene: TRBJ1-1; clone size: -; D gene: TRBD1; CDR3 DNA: TGTGCCATCAGGAAAGGGACAGGGGAGTCAGCTTTCTTT; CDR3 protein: CAIRKGTGESAFF
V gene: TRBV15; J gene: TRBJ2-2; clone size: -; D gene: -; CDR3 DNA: TGTGCCACCAGCAGGGAGGCCGGGAGAAACACCGGGGAGCTGTTTTTT; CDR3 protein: CATSREAGRNTGELFF
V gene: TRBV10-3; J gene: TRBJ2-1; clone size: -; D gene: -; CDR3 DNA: TGTGCCATCAGAGAGCAAGGGGGGGGCCGGCAGTTCTTC; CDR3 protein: CAIREQGGGRQFF
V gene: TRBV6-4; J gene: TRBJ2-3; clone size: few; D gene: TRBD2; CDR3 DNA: TGTGCCAGCAGTCGGACTAGCGGGGGGACAGATACGCAGTATTTT; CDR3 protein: CASSRTSGGTDTQYF
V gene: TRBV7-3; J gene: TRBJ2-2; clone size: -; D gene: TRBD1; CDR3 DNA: TGTGCCAGCAGCTTAACCGGGACAGAGACTGTATCCGGGGAGCTGTTTTTT; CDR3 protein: CASSLTGTETVSGELFF
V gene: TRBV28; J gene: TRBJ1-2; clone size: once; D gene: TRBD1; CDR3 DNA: TGTGCCAGCAGCCTAGGGAGGGACAGGGACTATGGCTACACCTTC; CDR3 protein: CASSLGRDRDYGYTF
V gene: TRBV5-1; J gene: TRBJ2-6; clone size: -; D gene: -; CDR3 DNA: TGCGCCAGCAGCGACCGACAGGGAGGATCTGGGGCCAACGTCCTGACTTTC; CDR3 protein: CASSDRQGGSGANVLTF
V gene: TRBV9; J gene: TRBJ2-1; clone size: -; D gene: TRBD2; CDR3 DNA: TGTGCCAGCAGCGTGCGACTAGCGGGATCCTACAATGAGCAGTTCTTC; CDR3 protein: CASSVRLAGSYNEQFF
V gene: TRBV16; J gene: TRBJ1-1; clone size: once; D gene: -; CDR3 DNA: TGTGCCAGCAGCCACGGGACGGGCGGGGCTGAAGCTTTCTTT; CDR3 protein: CASSHGTGGAEAFF
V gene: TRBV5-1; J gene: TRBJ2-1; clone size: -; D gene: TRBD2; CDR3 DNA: TGCGCCAGCAGCCTGGGGACTAGCGAATACAATGAGCAGTTCTTC; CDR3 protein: CASSLGTSEYNEQFF
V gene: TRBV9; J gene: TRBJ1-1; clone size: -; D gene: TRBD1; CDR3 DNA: TGTGCCAGCAGCCCTACAACAGGGGTTAACACTGAAGCTTTCTTT; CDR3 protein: CASSPTTGVNTEAFF
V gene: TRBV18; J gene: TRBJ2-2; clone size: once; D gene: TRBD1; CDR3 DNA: TGTGCCAGCTCACCGGGACAGGAGTACACCGGGGAGCTGTTTTTT; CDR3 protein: CASSPGQEYTGELFF
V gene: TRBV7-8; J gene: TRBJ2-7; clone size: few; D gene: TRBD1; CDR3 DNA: TGTGCCAGCAGCCCCGGACAGGTAAGCTCCTACGAGCAGTACTTC; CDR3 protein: CASSPGQVSSYEQYF
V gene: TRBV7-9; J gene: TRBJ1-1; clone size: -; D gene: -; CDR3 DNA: TGTGCCAGCTTGAACACCCCGAACACTGAAGCTTTCTTT; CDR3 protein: CASLNTPNTEAFF
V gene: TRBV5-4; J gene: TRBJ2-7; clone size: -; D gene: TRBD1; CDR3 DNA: TGTGCCAGCAGCCCTCGGGACAGGGGGCACGAGCAGTACTTC; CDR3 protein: CASSPRDRGHEQYF
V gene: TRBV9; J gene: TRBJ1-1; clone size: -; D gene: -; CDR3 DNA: TGTGCCAGCAGCGTCGGGGGGGGTGAAGCTTTCTTT; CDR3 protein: CASSVGGGEAFF
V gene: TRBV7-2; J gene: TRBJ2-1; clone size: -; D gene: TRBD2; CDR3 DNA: TGTGCCAGCAGCTTAGTGGGAGGGAAAGCCAATGAGCAGTTCTTC; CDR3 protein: CASSLVGGKANEQFF
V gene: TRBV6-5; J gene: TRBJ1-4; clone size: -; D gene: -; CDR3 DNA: TGTGCCAGCAGGCCCGGGGAGAGTTTTGAAAAACTGTTTTTT; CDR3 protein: CASRPGESFEKLFF